Following are 24 T cell receptor beta chains from one sample sequenced in a study of cytomegalovirus exposure and HLA in healthy donors. Researchers ran the PCR with 60 Vbeta and 13 Jbeta primers. Method: immunoSEQ multiplex PCR; TCRdb's copy keeps in-frame clones and lacks some. Of roughly 90,000 clones listed, around 70% are singletons. Input material: PBMCs. These receptors were taken from a man under 40 in good health and CMV-seropositive.

This sequence joins TRBV9 and TRBJ2-5; D might be TRBD2 (5 bases). Between the trimmed V and J ends, which lost 2 bases and 4 bases, there was a span of 15 bases. CDR3 size: 15 residues. Germline V gene lookup returns CDR1 SGDLS and CDR2 YYNGEE. The CDR3 region is CASSVFEGEGETQYF. The CDR3 DNA follows: TGTGCCAGCAGCGTTTTCGAGGGCGAGGGAGAGACCCAGTACTTC.

This rearrangement joins TRBV25-1 to TRBJ1-1; 10 bases align to TRBD1. The germline V gene has CDR1 MGHDK and CDR2 SYGVNS. Trimming removed 3 bases from V and 7 bases from J; junction bases left unmatched: 5. This CDR3 comprises 14 residues. The CDR3 region is CASSDRQGASEAFF. The CDR3 coding sequence is TGTGCCAGCAGTGACAGACAGGGGGCAAGTGAAGCTTTCTTT.

In its sample, this clone was seen a few times. V is TRBV6-4 and J is TRBJ2-2; unclear D gene. This CDR3 spans 13 amino acids. In germline, CDR1 is MRHNA, CDR2 SNTAGT. Trimming removed 8 bases from V and 3 bases from J, with 10 bases in between. CDR3 DNA: TGTGCCAGCGGCGCAACAGACACCGGGGAGCTGTTTTTT. It codes for CASGATDTGELFF.

This clone was seen more than once but under ten times. A junction boundary mismatches the germline segment, possibly from a read error. The chain recombines TRBV7-7 with TRBJ2-1, with TRBD2 matching 10 bases. Germline lookup yields CDR1 SSHAT and CDR2 FNYEAQ (reference sequence). This CDR3 is built from 15 residues. As DNA, the CDR3 is TGTGCTAGCAGCTTAGCGGGGGGAGGTGAAAATGAGCAGTTCTTC. It translates to CASSLAGGGENEQFF. The full variable domain, rest sourced from reference TRBV7-7 and TRBJ2-1, is GAGVSQSPRYKVTKRGQDVTLRCDPISSHATLYWYQQALGQGPEFLTYFNYEAQPDKSGLPSDRFSAERPEGSISTLTIQRTEQRDSAMYRCASSLAGGGENEQFFGPGTRLTVL.

The rearrangement joins TRBV5-6 to TRBJ2-7; D ambiguous. The V and J ends lost 4 bases and 7 bases respectively, with 18 bases between them. CDR3 size: 14 residues. Looked up from germline, CDR1 is SGHDT and CDR2 is YYEEEE. CDR3 in amino acids: CASSRPTSRSEQYF. The CDR3 nucleotides are TGTGCCAGCAGCAGACCCACATCCCGGAGTGAGCAGTACTTC.

This chain uses TRBV14 with TRBJ2-3, with D possibly TRBD1 on 5 matching bases. In germline, CDR1 is SGHDN, CDR2 FVKESK. The CDR3 is 15 amino acids. V was pared by 3 bases and J by 1 base, with 11 bases between. The CDR3 nucleotides are TGTGCCAGCAGCCAGCAGGGTTTTGGCACAGATACGCAGTATTTT. As protein: CASSQQGFGTDTQYF.

This clone has only a few counts. This rearrangement joins TRBV5-4 to TRBJ2-2; maybe TRBD2 (5 bases). The CDR3 contains 15 residues. The germline V gene encodes CDR1 SGHNT and CDR2 YYREEE (reference sequence). V was cut by 1 base and J by 3 bases, with 10 bases left in between. The CDR3 is CASSLRGLHTGELFF. The CDR3 coding sequence is TGTGCCAGCAGCTTGCGAGGGCTTCACACCGGGGAGCTGTTTTTT.

The gene calls are TRBV7-9 and TRBJ1-5; D is unclear. Trimming took off 3 bases at V and 7 bases at J, with 16 bases between the two ends. CDR1 and CDR2 (germline): SEHNR, FQNEAQ (reference sequence). This CDR3 contains 15 residues. The CDR3 region has the DNA TGTGCCAGCAGCTTTGGGCCCGAGACGGGGCAGCCCCAGCATTTT. This gives the protein CASSFGPETGQPQHF.

The chain has TRBV10-3 and TRBJ1-1; 8 bases match TRBD1. The germline gives CDR1 ENHRY, CDR2 SYGVKD. The CDR3 runs 15 residues. V lost 4 bases and J lost 8; bases outside the gene matches: 12. DNA for the CDR3: TGTGCCATCAGTGGACAGGGGCGAACTACCGCCGAAGCTTTCTTT. It translates to CAISGQGRTTAEAFF.

This clone was counted once. V and J are TRBV5-1 and TRBJ2-5, with a weak D call TRBD2 (6 bases). Germline values: CDR1 SGHRS, CDR2 YFSETQ. This CDR3 region has 15 residues. V gave up 4 bases and J gave up 7 bases, with 20 bases separating them. CDR3 DNA: TGCGCCAGCAGCACCGGAGCGGACCCAGCGGGGACCCAGTACTTC. Protein: CASSTGADPAGTQYF.

This chain connects TRBV27 to TRBJ2-5; tentatively, D is TRBD1 (6 bases). The DNA end is more similar to TRBJ2-7, so the J call may be wrong. Per the germline V gene, CDR1 is MNHEY and CDR2 is SMNVEV (reference sequence). This CDR3 contains 13 residues. CDR3 protein: CASSGDTGSEQYF. CDR3 DNA: TGTGCCAGCAGTGGAGATACAGGGTCCGAGCAGTACTTC.

Only a few counts were recorded for this clone. The chain links TRBV2 to TRBJ2-7, with TRBD1 matching over 9 bases. V lost 9 bases, J lost 1 base, and 4 bases stayed unmatched. Germline V gives CDR1 SNHLY, CDR2 FYNNEI. The CDR3 is 13 residues long. The CDR3 DNA sequence: TGTGCCAGTGACAGGGGGGTATCCTACGAGCAGTACTTC. Its protein product is CASDRGVSYEQYF.

The genes are TRBV9 and TRBJ2-1, with D maybe TRBD2 (6 bases). The CDR3 is made up of 14 amino acids. CDR1 and CDR2 from the germline V gene are SGDLS and YYNGEE. The ends were cut back, 2 bases at V and 5 bases at J, with 11 bases in the middle. CDR3 nucleotides: TGTGCCAGCAGCGTTAGCGGCGTCCACAATGAGCAGTTCTTC. As protein: CASSVSGVHNEQFF.

The genes are TRBV2 and TRBJ1-2, with 12 positions matching TRBD1. Losses at the gene ends were 8 bases for V and 7 bases for J; bases not matched to a gene: 11. The V gene's germline CDR1 is SNHLY and CDR2 FYNNEI. The CDR3 runs to 15 residues. The CDR3 DNA reads TGTGCCAGCTCGGGACAGGGGGCGGAACTGGGTGGCTACACCTTC. Its protein is CASSGQGAELGGYTF.

This clone has only one observation. The chain has TRBV5-4 and TRBJ1-2, with TRBD1 matching 10 bases. V dropped 3 bases and J dropped 8; count of bases not matched to a gene: 4. CDR1 is SGHNT, CDR2 YYREEE, per germline (reference sequence). The CDR3 consists of 13 residues. CDR3 bases: TGTGCCAGCAGCTACCGGGACAGGGGCGGCTACACCTTC. This sequence encodes CASSYRDRGGYTF.

The chain couples TRBV30 to TRBJ1-6; tentatively, D is TRBD1 (5 bases). Per germline, CDR1 GTSNPN and CDR2 SVGIG (reference sequence). The CDR3 extends over 14 amino acids. V was trimmed by 2 bases and J by 6 bases, leaving 11 bases between them. The CDR3 DNA reads as TGTGCCTGGAGTCTGGGGGGGGGTAATTCACCCCTCCACTTT. It translates to CAWSLGGGNSPLHF.

This chain joins TRBV20-1 and TRBJ1-1; TRBD1 might be the D (5 bases). The CDR3 is 10 amino acids. Germline-derived CDR1 and CDR2 are DFQATT and SNEGSKA (reference sequence). The CDR3 protein is CRAHPGEAFF. The CDR3 DNA sequence: TGCAGGGCCCACCCAGGGGAAGCTTTCTTT.

The chain carries TRBV25-1 and TRBJ1-6, with 10 bases lining up with TRBD1. The V and J ends lost 3 bases and 5 bases, in that order; junction bases with no gene match: 1. Germline lookup yields CDR1 MGHDK and CDR2 SYGVNS. CDR3 size: 15 residues. CDR3 nucleotides: TGTGCCAGCAGTGACGGACAGGGGGATAATTCACCCCTCCACTTT. Amino acid sequence: CASSDGQGDNSPLHF.

This chain joins TRBV5-4 and TRBJ2-1, with TRBD2 matching over 15 bases. V lost 2 bases, J lost 7 bases, and 4 bases stayed unmatched. Germline assignment: CDR1 SGHNT and CDR2 YYREEE (reference sequence). The CDR3 runs to 16 residues. The CDR3: CASSFPGTSGGNEQFF. The CDR3 nucleotides are TGTGCCAGCAGCTTCCCCGGGACTAGCGGGGGGAATGAGCAGTTCTTC.

V and J are TRBV14 and TRBJ2-7, with 9 bases matching TRBD1. Per germline, CDR1 SGHDN and CDR2 FVKESK. After removal of 5 bases from V and 3 bases from J, the junction contained 8 bases not matched to a gene. The CDR3 sequence is 15 residues long. In nucleotides, the CDR3 is TGTGCCAGCAGCGCGACCGGGACAGGGTACTACGAGCAGTACTTC. Protein sequence: CASSATGTGYYEQYF.

The gene calls are TRBV5-1 and TRBJ2-1; 7 bases map to TRBD2. V gave up 3 bases and J gave up 4 bases; unmatched junction bases: 7. The CDR3 length is 15 residues. From germline, CDR1 is SGHRS and CDR2 YFSETQ. The CDR3 DNA is TGCGCCAGCAGCTCCGGGAGGTTGGGGTACAATGAGCAGTTCTTC. Amino acid sequence: CASSSGRLGYNEQFF.

The chain couples TRBV27 to TRBJ1-2; D call uncertain. CDR1 and CDR2 (germline): MNHEY, SMNVEV (reference sequence). Deletions cut 0 bases from V and 4 bases from J, with 9 bases between. CDR3 size: 14 residues. CDR3 amino acids: CASSLSEGGYGYTF. DNA for the CDR3: TGTGCCAGCAGTTTATCGGAGGGAGGCTATGGCTACACCTTC.

The chain couples TRBV9 to TRBJ2-5; 11 bases are shared with TRBD2. J lost 2 bases, V lost 0 bases, and 3 bases had no gene match. Germline lookup yields CDR1 SGDLS and CDR2 YYNGEE. The CDR3 spans 16 residues. CDR3 sequence reads: CASSVDSGGDQETQYF. In DNA form, the CDR3 reads TGTGCCAGCAGCGTAGATAGCGGGGGGGATCAAGAGACCCAGTACTTC.

The rearrangement uses TRBV29-1 and TRBJ1-5, with D tentatively TRBD1 (5 bases). The V gene lost 5 bases and the J gene lost 0 bases, with 11 bases spanning the gap. This CDR3 has 14 residues. Germline V gene sequence: CDR1 SQVTM, CDR2 ANQGSEA. The CDR3 DNA reads TGCAGCGTTTTCAGGGTCTATAGCAATCAGCCCCAGCATTTT. It encodes CSVFRVYSNQPQHF. The variable domain in full, completed from reference TRBV29-1 and TRBJ1-5, reads SAVISQKPSRDICQRGTSLTIQCQVDSQVTMMFWYRQQPGQSLTLIATANQGSEATYESGFVIDKFPISRPNLTFSTLTVSNMSPEDSSIYLCSVFRVYSNQPQHFGDGTRLSIL.